Presented here are 9 T cell receptor beta chains from one specimen sequenced in a study of blood T cell repertoires in COVID-19. Libraries were prepared by immunoSEQ multiplex PCR; TCRdb keeps only in-frame clonotypes and omits some of them. The data show more than 200,000 clones, with around four fifths seen just once and roughly 8.7% held by the top ten. The sample consisted of peripheral blood. These receptors all stem from a man between 35 and 55 years old with active or convalescent COVID-19.

The V and J genes are TRBV10-3 and TRBJ1-1, with TRBD1 identical over 7 bases. The CDR3 length is 14 residues. The junction had 7 bases not matched to a gene; V was cut back by 4 bases and J by 5 bases. Per the germline V gene, CDR1 is ENHRY and CDR2 is SYGVKD. Here the CDR3 DNA reads TGTGCCATCAGTGTACGCCAGGGGGGAACTGAAGCTTTCTTT. This sequence encodes CAISVRQGGTEAFF.

In its sample, this clone was seen once. The chain carries TRBV14 and TRBJ2-1; unclear D gene. V lost 4 bases to trimming and J lost 6 bases, with 13 bases between them. The CDR3 spans 14 residues. CDR1 is SGHDN, CDR2 FVKESK, per germline. The CDR3 DNA is TGTGCCAGCAGCCGGGTTTGGAGAACCAATGAGCAGTTCTTC. Translation: CASSRVWRTNEQFF.

V gene TRBV7-3 combines with J gene TRBJ2-6, with TRBD2 as a possible D gene (6 bases). The V gene lost 5 bases and the J gene lost 2 bases, with 7 bases spanning the gap. Germline V gene lookup returns CDR1 SGHTA and CDR2 FQGTGA. CDR3 length equals 14 residues. CDR3 loop: CASSPGAGANVLTF. The CDR3 nucleotides read TGTGCCAGCAGCCCGGGGGCTGGGGCCAACGTCCTGACTTTC. Together with reference TRBV7-3 and TRBJ2-6, the CDR3 gives the full variable domain: GAGVSQTPSNKVTEKGKYVELRCDPISGHTALYWYRQSLGQGPEFLIYFQGTGAADDSGLPNDRFFAVRPEGSVSTLKIQRTERGDSAVYLCASSPGAGANVLTFGAGSRLTVL.

V and J are TRBV9 and TRBJ1-5; D is perhaps TRBD1 (6 bases). With 3 bases removed from V and 7 bases from J, the gap between germline ends came to 17 bases. The CDR3 contains 15 residues. In germline, CDR1 is SGDLS, CDR2 YYNGEE. The CDR3 spells CASSDSAGARQPQHF. As DNA, the CDR3 is TGTGCCAGCAGCGACTCCGCAGGGGCCCGGCAGCCCCAGCATTTT.

This clone was seen only once. The chain carries TRBV7-9 and TRBJ1-1; tentatively, D is TRBD1 (6 bases). The CDR3 consists of 14 residues. The germline gives CDR1 SEHNR, CDR2 FQNEAQ (reference sequence). V lost 3 bases to trimming and J lost 0 bases, with 8 bases between them. Written as DNA, the CDR3 is TGTGCCAGCAGCTTGGGACACCTGAACACTGAAGCTTTCTTT. This translates into CASSLGHLNTEAFF.

CDR3: CASSHDGVLGGYEQYF. DNA of the CDR3: TGCGCCAGCAGCCACGACGGGGTTTTGGGAGGCTACGAGCAGTACTTC. The chain has TRBV4-1 and TRBJ2-7, with a possible D match to TRBD2 (6 bases). The CDR3 runs 16 residues. V dropped 3 bases and J dropped 3 bases, with 18 bases sitting between them. Germline CDR1 MGHRA, CDR2 YSYEKL.

The genes are TRBV30 and TRBJ2-3, with 7 bases fitting TRBD2. Germline trimming cut 4 bases from V and 2 bases from J; bases unmatched to any gene: 3. Germline V lookup: CDR1 GTSNPN, CDR2 SVGIG (reference sequence). This CDR3 has 13 residues. The CDR3 loop is CAWNSGATDTQYF. The CDR3 DNA sequence: TGTGCCTGGAACAGCGGGGCCACAGATACGCAGTATTTT. Full variable domain (missing parts from reference TRBV30 and TRBJ2-3): SQTIHQWPATLVQPVGSPLSLECTVEGTSNPNLYWYRQAAGRGLQLLFYSVGIGQISSEVPQNLSASRPQDRQFILSSKKLLLSDSGFYLCAWNSGATDTQYFGPGTRLTVL.

The chain combines TRBV15 with TRBJ1-6; 7 nucleotides align to TRBD1. Germline CDR1 reads LNHNV; CDR2 reads YYDKDF (reference sequence). CDR3 length equals 17 residues. The J segment lost 7 bases and the V segment lost 2 bases, leaving 11 bases of the junction unmatched. The CDR3, as DNA: TGTGCCACCAGCAGAATGGGGGGTGTACAGGGGAATTCACCCCTCCACTTT. Translating gives CATSRMGGVQGNSPLHF.

In DNA form, the CDR3 reads TGCGCCAGCAGCCGAACACAGGGGGCTAGCTATGGCTACACCTTC. Translation: CASSRTQGASYGYTF. The chain combines TRBV4-1 with TRBJ1-2, with 9 nucleotides matching TRBD1. The germline V gene encodes CDR1 MGHRA and CDR2 YSYEKL. The V and J ends lost 4 bases and 4 bases, in that order; junction bases with no gene match: 7. The CDR3 contains 15 residues.